The 17 T cell receptor beta chains presented below share a single source sample, sequenced in a study of control samples from healthy donors and cancer patients. TCRdb's table, derived via immunoSEQ multiplex PCR, lists solely in-frame clones and lacks some. The data contain some 410,000 clones, 90% of them seen just once; the ten biggest clones take up about 6.3%. Source material: PBMCs. These receptors all stem from a man in his forties or fifties with head and neck cancer.

V gene TRBV5-1 combines with J gene TRBJ2-1, with a possible D match to TRBD2 (5 bases). The V gene lost 0 bases and the J gene lost 6 bases, with 16 bases spanning the gap. CDR1 is SGHRS, CDR2 YFSETQ, per germline. This CDR3 spans 16 amino acids. The CDR3 here is CASSLAPPGEGNEQFF. The CDR3 coding sequence is TGCGCCAGCAGCTTGGCCCCCCCCGGGGAAGGCAATGAGCAGTTCTTC.

The sample holds one count of this clone. This chain links TRBV14 with TRBJ2-7, with 11 nucleotides matching TRBD2. CDR3 length equals 16 residues. CDR1 and CDR2 (germline): SGHDN, FVKESK. V gave up 0 bases and J gave up 5 bases; unmatched junction bases: 6. Here the CDR3 reads CASSQDVTSGSHEQYF. The CDR3 region has the DNA TGTGCCAGCAGCCAAGACGTTACTAGCGGGAGTCACGAGCAGTACTTC.

The chain has TRBV27 and TRBJ1-4, with a tentative D call TRBD1 (6 bases). V shed 4 bases and J shed 4 bases, with 16 bases lying between them. The V gene's germline CDR1 is MNHEY and CDR2 SMNVEV (reference sequence). This CDR3 region has 16 residues. CDR3 in amino acids: CASSSWVAGVNEKLFF. CDR3 DNA sequence: TGTGCCAGCAGTTCCTGGGTCGCAGGGGTTAATGAAAAACTGTTTTTT.

This clone was recorded only once. The V gene is TRBV11-1, the J gene TRBJ2-4, with D tentatively TRBD1 or TRBD2 (5 bases each). This CDR3 has 14 amino acids. Trimming stripped 3 bases from V and 0 bases from J, with 6 bases between. CDR1 is SGHAT and CDR2 is FQDESV in the germline V gene (reference sequence). The CDR3 DNA sequence: TGTGCCAGCAGCTTCGGGGCAGCCAAAAACATTCAGTACTTC. This sequence encodes CASSFGAAKNIQYF.

The chain uses TRBV7-2 and TRBJ2-5; TRBD1 aligns across 8 bases. The germline V gene has CDR1 SGHTA and CDR2 FQGNSA. The CDR3 sequence is 13 residues long. Losses at the gene ends were 5 bases for V and 4 bases for J; bases not matched to a gene: 3. In DNA, the CDR3 is TGTGCCAGCAGCCGGACAGGGACAGAGACCCAGTACTTC. Translation gives CASSRTGTETQYF.

This clone has only one observation. V usage is TRBV18 and J usage is TRBJ1-2; 10 bases map to TRBD1. J was trimmed by 6 bases and V by 6 bases; bases with no gene match: 7. The CDR3 totals 14 residues. CDR1 and CDR2 (germline): KGHSH, LQKENI. The chain's CDR3 is CASSPTGTGDGYTF. The CDR3 DNA sequence: TGTGCCAGCTCCCCCACCGGGACAGGGGATGGCTACACCTTC.

This sequence joins TRBV5-1 and TRBJ1-2; TRBD1 agrees at 8 bases. Germline CDR1 SGHRS, CDR2 YFSETQ. Germline trimming cut 3 bases from V and 6 bases from J; bases unmatched to any gene: 1. This CDR3 region has 12 residues. Here the CDR3 reads CASSSTGDGYTF. Here the CDR3 DNA reads TGCGCCAGCAGCTCGACAGGGGATGGCTACACCTTC.

This clone came up once. The rearrangement joins TRBV9 to TRBJ2-2; possible D gene TRBD2, 5 bases. The ends were cut back, 4 bases at V and 7 bases at J, with 14 bases in the middle. The CDR3 totals 14 residues. Germline CDR1 SGDLS, CDR2 YYNGEE. The CDR3 DNA reads as TGTGCCAGCAGCCCTGCCGGGAATCTCGGGGAGCTGTTTTTT. Encoded protein: CASSPAGNLGELFF.

The rearrangement links TRBV13 to TRBJ2-5; D is tentatively TRBD1 or TRBD2 (5 bases each). With 6 bases removed from V and 3 bases from J, the gap between germline ends came to 14 bases. The CDR3 covers 14 residues. Germline-derived CDR1 and CDR2 are PRHDT and FYEKMQ (reference sequence). CDR3 sequence: CASRPTQGEETQYF. The CDR3 DNA reads TGTGCCAGCAGGCCCACTCAGGGAGAAGAGACCCAGTACTTC.

V and J are TRBV3-1 (or the pseudogene TRBV3-2) and TRBJ1-5; unclear D gene. CDR3 length equals 16 residues. V was shortened by 2 bases and J by 2 bases, with 13 bases between the two germline ends. CDR1 is LGHDT and CDR2 is YNNKEL in the germline V gene (reference sequence). The CDR3 nucleotides are TGTGCCAGCAGCCAATCGCCCGGCGCGGGCAATCAGCCCCAGCATTTT. Translated, it gives CASSQSPGAGNQPQHF.

This sequence joins TRBV5-1 and TRBJ1-1; D may be TRBD1 (6 bases). V was pared by 0 bases and J by 4 bases, with 13 bases between. The CDR3 contains 15 residues. CDR1 SGHRS and CDR2 YFSETQ come from the germline V gene. The CDR3 DNA follows: TGCGCCAGCAGCTTGGATTTAGGGGGTGTCACTGAAGCTTTCTTT. Amino acids: CASSLDLGGVTEAFF. The full variable domain, in which reference TRBV5-1 and TRBJ1-1 provide the parts outside the CDR3, is KAGVTQTPRYLIKTRGQQVTLSCSPISGHRSVSWYQQTPGQGLQFLFEYFSETQRNKGNFPGRFSGRQFSNSRSEMNVSTLELGDSALYLCASSLDLGGVTEAFFGQGTRLTVV.

The rearrangement links TRBV5-1 to TRBJ2-7; TRBD1 aligns across 10 bases. This CDR3 spans 18 amino acids. Trimming cost V 6 bases and J 5 bases; bases outside gene matches: 20. The germline gives CDR1 SGHRS, CDR2 YFSETQ. The CDR3 is CASNTDGTGARRADEQYF. CDR3 nucleotide sequence: TGCGCCAGCAATACAGACGGGACAGGGGCCCGTCGGGCGGACGAGCAGTACTTC. Based on the CDR3 plus reference TRBV5-1 and TRBJ2-7, the full variable domain is KAGVTQTPRYLIKTRGQQVTLSCSPISGHRSVSWYQQTPGQGLQFLFEYFSETQRNKGNFPGRFSGRQFSNSRSEMNVSTLELGDSALYLCASNTDGTGARRADEQYFGPGTRLTVT.

V and J are TRBV30 and TRBJ2-7; D uncertain. Germline lookup yields CDR1 GTSNPN and CDR2 SVGIG (reference sequence). The CDR3 has 12 amino acids. Deletions cut 2 bases from V and 5 bases from J, with 10 bases between. The CDR3 spells CAWSPTDDEQYF. The CDR3, as DNA: TGTGCCTGGAGTCCCACCGACGACGAGCAGTACTTC.

The chain recombines TRBV27 with TRBJ1-1, with no clear D. V was shortened by 7 bases and J by 0 bases, with 9 bases between the two germline ends. CDR1 MNHEY and CDR2 SMNVEV come from the germline V gene (reference sequence). The CDR3 consists of 13 residues. CDR3 residues: CASKDNLNTEAFF. Written as DNA, the CDR3 is TGTGCCAGCAAAGATAATTTGAACACTGAAGCTTTCTTT.

The chain combines TRBV5-6 with TRBJ1-1; D is uncertain. V lost 3 bases to trimming and J lost 3 bases, with 15 bases between them. Per the germline V gene, CDR1 is SGHDT and CDR2 is YYEEEE. CDR3 length: 15 amino acids. CDR3 coding DNA: TGTGCCAGCAGCTCATTCTTATTGACCTACACTGAAGCTTTCTTT. Its translation is CASSSFLLTYTEAFF.

The genes are TRBV12-3 or TRBV12-4 and TRBJ1-1, with D uncertain. CDR3 length equals 13 residues. Trimming shortened V by 6 bases and J by 0 bases, and 8 bases separated the two germline ends. CDR3 protein: CASSGVMNTEAFF. The CDR3 DNA sequence: TGTGCCAGCAGCGGGGTGATGAACACTGAAGCTTTCTTT.

In DNA form, the CDR3 reads TGTGCCAGCAGTTACTATCCGGGACAGGGGGCCTACGAGCAGTACTTC. Translated, it gives CASSYYPGQGAYEQYF. This chain links TRBV6-6 with TRBJ2-7, with 11 bases identical to TRBD1. The V gene end was trimmed by 1 base and the J gene end by 2 bases; junction bases not matched to a gene: 4. The length of the CDR3 is 16 residues. Germline loops: CDR1 MNHNY, CDR2 SVGAGI (reference sequence).